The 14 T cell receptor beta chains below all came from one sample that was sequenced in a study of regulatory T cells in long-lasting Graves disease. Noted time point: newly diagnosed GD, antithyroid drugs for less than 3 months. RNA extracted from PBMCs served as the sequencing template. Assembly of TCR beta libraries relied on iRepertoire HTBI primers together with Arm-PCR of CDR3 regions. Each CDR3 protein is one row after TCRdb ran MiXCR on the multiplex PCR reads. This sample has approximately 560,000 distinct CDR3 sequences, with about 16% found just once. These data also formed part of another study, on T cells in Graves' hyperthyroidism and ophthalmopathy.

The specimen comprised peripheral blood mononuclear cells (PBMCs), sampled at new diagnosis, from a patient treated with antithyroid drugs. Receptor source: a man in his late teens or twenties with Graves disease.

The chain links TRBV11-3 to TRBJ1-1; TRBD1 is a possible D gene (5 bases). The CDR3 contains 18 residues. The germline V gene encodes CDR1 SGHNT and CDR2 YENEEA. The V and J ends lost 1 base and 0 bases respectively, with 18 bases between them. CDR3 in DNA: TGTGCCAGCAGCTTAGGCCCAGGGTTGCGATCCATGAACACTGAAGCTTTCTTT. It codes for CASSLGPGLRSMNTEAFF.

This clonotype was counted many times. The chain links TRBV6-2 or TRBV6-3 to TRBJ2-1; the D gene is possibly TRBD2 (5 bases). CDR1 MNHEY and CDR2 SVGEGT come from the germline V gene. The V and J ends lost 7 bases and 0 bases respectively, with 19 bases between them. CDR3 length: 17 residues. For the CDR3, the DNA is TGTGCCAGCAAGGAAGGTCCCGAGCGGAGCTCCTACAATGAGCAGTTCTTC. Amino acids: CASKEGPERSSYNEQFF.

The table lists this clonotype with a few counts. CDR3 region: CASSVGAGRSYNSPLHF. The CDR3 DNA sequence: TGTGCCAGCAGCGTAGGGGCAGGGCGCTCCTATAATTCACCCCTCCACTTT. J is TRBJ1-6 and V is TRBV9, with a weak D call TRBD1 (5 bases). In germline, CDR1 is SGDLS, CDR2 YYNGEE. The CDR3 is 17 residues long. Trimming cost V 0 bases and J 0 bases, with 10 bases left between them.

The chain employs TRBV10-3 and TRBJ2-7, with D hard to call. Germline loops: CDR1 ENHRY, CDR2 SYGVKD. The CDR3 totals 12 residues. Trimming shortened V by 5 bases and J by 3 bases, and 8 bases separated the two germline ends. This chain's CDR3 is CAISPRGYEQYF. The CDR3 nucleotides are TGTGCCATCAGTCCGCGCGGCTACGAGCAGTACTTC.

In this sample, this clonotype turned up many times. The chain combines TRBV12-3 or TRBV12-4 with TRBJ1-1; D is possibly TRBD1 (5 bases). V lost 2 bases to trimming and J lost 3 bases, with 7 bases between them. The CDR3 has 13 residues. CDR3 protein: CASSLRQYTEAFF. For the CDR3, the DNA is TGTGCCAGCAGTTTACGACAGTACACTGAAGCTTTCTTT.

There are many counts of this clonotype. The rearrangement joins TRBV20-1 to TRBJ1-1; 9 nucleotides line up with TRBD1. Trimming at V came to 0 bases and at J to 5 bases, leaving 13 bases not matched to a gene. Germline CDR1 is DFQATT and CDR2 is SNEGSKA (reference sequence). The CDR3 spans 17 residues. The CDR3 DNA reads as TGCAGTGCTAGAGATCCGACAATGGGGACAGGGTTAACTGAAGCTTTCTTT. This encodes CSARDPTMGTGLTEAFF.

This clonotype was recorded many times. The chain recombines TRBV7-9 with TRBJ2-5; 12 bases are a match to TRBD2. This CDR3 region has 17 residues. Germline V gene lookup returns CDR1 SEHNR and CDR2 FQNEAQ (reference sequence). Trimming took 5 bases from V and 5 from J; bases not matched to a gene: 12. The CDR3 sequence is CASSTTSGRPESETQYF. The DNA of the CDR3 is TGTGCCAGCAGCACGACTAGCGGGAGACCTGAAAGTGAGACCCAGTACTTC.

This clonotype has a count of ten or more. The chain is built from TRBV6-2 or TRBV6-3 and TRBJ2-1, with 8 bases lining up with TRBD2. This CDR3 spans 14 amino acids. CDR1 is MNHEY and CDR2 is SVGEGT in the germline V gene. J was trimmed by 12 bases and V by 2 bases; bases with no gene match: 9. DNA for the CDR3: TGTGCCAGCAGTTACGATTCTAGCGGGCGGGGGCAGTTCTTC. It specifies CASSYDSSGRGQFF.

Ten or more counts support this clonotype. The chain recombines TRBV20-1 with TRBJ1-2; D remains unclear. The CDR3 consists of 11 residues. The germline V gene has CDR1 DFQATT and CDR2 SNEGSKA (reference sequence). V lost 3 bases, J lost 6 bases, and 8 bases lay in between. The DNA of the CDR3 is TGCAGTGCTAGGGGCAGGAATGGCTACACCTTC. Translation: CSARGRNGYTF.

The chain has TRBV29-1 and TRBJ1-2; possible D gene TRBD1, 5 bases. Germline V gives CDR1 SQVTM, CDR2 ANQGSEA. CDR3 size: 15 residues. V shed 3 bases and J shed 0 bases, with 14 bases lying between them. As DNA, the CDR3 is TGCAGCGTTGATTCGAGGGGCGACACTAACTATGGCTACACCTTC. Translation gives CSVDSRGDTNYGYTF.

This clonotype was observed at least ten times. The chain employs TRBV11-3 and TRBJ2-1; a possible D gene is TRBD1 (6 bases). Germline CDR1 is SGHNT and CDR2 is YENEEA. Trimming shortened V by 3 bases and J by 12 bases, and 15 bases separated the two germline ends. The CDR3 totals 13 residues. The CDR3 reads CASSLGAFEGQFF. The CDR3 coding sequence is TGTGCCAGCAGCTTGGGGGCATTCGAGGGGCAGTTCTTC.

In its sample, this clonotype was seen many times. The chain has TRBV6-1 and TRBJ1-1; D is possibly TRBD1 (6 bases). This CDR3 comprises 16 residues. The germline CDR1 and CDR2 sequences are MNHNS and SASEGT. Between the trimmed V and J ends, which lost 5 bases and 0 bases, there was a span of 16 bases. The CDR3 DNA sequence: TGTGCCAGCAGTACCAACCTGGACAGCTTGAACACTGAAGCTTTCTTT. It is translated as CASSTNLDSLNTEAFF.

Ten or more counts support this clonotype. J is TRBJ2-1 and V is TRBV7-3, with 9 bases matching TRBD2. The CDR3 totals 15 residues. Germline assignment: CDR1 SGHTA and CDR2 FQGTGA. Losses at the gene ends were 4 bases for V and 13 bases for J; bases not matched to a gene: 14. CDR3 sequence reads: CASSSTPSGVVAQFF. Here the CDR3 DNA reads TGTGCCAGCAGCTCCACCCCTAGCGGGGTAGTAGCTCAGTTCTTC.

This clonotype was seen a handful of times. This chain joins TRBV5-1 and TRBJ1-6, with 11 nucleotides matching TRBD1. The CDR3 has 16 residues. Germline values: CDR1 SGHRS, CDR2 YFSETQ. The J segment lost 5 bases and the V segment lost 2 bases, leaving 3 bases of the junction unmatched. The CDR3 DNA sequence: TGCGCCAGCAGCTTCCGGGACAGGGGGAATAATTCACCCCTCCACTTT. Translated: CASSFRDRGNNSPLHF.